A selection of T cell receptor beta chains follows, all from one sample in a study of early T cells in non-severe SARS-CoV-2 infection. A single record per CDR3 protein comes from TCRdb applying MiXCR to the 5' RACE reads. This sample has 25,000 to 35,000 distinct CDR3 sequences, with roughly 6% found just once. The sequencing input was whole blood. The source of these receptors is an adult who was a healthcare worker with PCR-confirmed SARS-CoV-2 infection or an uninfected control (not recorded which). Each CDR3 is given with its conserved first and last residue. D genes are given only for firm matches. Some rows mark clone size as missing; the rest say once, few, many or name a class of expanded clone.

clone size	V gene	J gene	D gene	CDR3 protein	CDR3 DNA
-	TRBV6-6	TRBJ2-5	TRBD2	CASTLAGGRETQYF	TGTGCCAGCACTTTAGCGGGAGGACGAGAGACCCAGTACTTC
few	TRBV5-1	TRBJ2-7	-	CASSRDASYEQYF	TGCGCCAGCAGTCGGGACGCTTCCTACGAGCAGTACTTC
many	TRBV27	TRBJ1-2	-	CASSLDAGKNGYTF	TGTGCCAGCAGTTTAGATGCAGGGAAGAATGGCTACACCTTC
many	TRBV30	TRBJ2-5	-	CAWHPGIRGETQYF	TGTGCCTGGCATCCGGGGATTAGAGGAGAGACCCAGTACTTC
many	TRBV10-3	TRBJ2-3	-	CAISDGVTSTDTQYF	TGTGCCATCAGTGATGGGGTTACTAGCACAGATACGCAGTATTTT
-	TRBV2	TRBJ2-3	-	CASSEDNLGITDTQYF	TGTGCCAGCAGTGAGGACAACCTGGGGATCACAGATACGCAGTATTTT
many	TRBV11-2	TRBJ1-1	-	CASSDRQAYTEAFF	TGTGCCAGCAGCGACAGACAGGCGTACACTGAAGCTTTCTTT
many	TRBV5-1	TRBJ2-5	-	CASSNRDLQETQYF	TGCGCCAGCAGCAATCGGGACTTACAAGAGACCCAGTACTTC
-	TRBV7-9	TRBJ2-2	-	CASSHGLNTGEPFF	TGTGCCAGCAGCCATGGACTGAACACCGGGGAGCCGTTTTTT
many	TRBV7-2	TRBJ2-1	-	CASTRGVAQGYEQFF	TGTGCCAGCACCCGAGGAGTAGCGCAGGGGTATGAGCAGTTCTTC
-	TRBV19	TRBJ1-2	TRBD1	CASSILTQGDYGYTF	TGTGCCAGTAGTATCCTAACACAGGGGGACTATGGCTACACCTTC
many	TRBV7-2	TRBJ2-1	-	CASSLDRTTDDEDEQFF	TGTGCCAGCAGCTTAGATAGGACTACCGATGATGAGGATGAGCAGTTCTTC
many	TRBV20-1	TRBJ2-5	-	CSARPHGTNYQETQYF	TGCAGTGCTAGACCGCATGGGACAAATTACCAAGAGACCCAGTACTTC
many	TRBV30	TRBJ2-1	-	CAWSARAWDSRTYNEQFF	TGTGCCTGGAGTGCGAGAGCTTGGGACTCCAGGACTTACAATGAGCAGTTCTTC
many	TRBV11-2	TRBJ2-2	-	CARTRGDLNTGELFF	TGTGCCAGGACTAGGGGGGACTTGAACACCGGGGAGCTGTTTTTT
few	TRBV11-3	TRBJ2-1	-	CASSLGVLDNEQFF	TGTGCCAGCAGCTTAGGGGTGCTAGACAATGAGCAGTTCTTC
many	TRBV6-6	TRBJ1-2	-	CASTKSTGNLYGYTF	TGTGCCAGCACTAAATCAACAGGAAATCTCTATGGCTACACCTTC
many	TRBV7-2	TRBJ2-1	TRBD2	CASRATSGLAYNEQFF	TGTGCCAGCAGGGCTACTAGCGGGCTTGCCTACAATGAGCAGTTCTTC
many	TRBV27	TRBJ1-6	-	CASSPPPLHF	TGTGCCAGCAGTCCGCCACCCCTCCACTTT
many	TRBV20-1	TRBJ2-5	-	CSARVGQAETQYF	TGCAGTGCTAGAGTGGGTCAGGCGGAGACCCAGTACTTC
many	TRBV6-1	TRBJ1-6	-	CASSEWGKGNSPLHF	TGTGCCAGCAGTGAATGGGGGAAGGGAAACTCACCCCTCCACTTT
many	TRBV28	TRBJ1-2	-	CASGIRASLGYGYTF	TGTGCCAGCGGTATCAGGGCCAGTCTTGGCTATGGCTACACCTTC
many	TRBV6-4	TRBJ2-3	-	CASSRTFSSTDTQYF	TGTGCCAGCAGTCGTACATTCTCTAGCACAGATACGCAGTATTTT
many	TRBV5-1	TRBJ2-7	-	CASSGDGIPYEQYF	TGCGCCAGCAGCGGAGACGGGATTCCCTACGAGCAGTACTTC